The 23 T cell receptor beta chains listed next were all sequenced from one sample in a study of siplizumab effects on memory and regulatory T cells. The assay was immunoSEQ multiplex PCR, and TCRdb's table has in-frame clones only and misses some. The repertoire has some 110,000 clones, 90% to 95% of them found once; the top ten carry roughly 1.5%. The material sequenced was non-Treg CD4+ T cells sorted from blood. These TCRs come from a human donor in good health.

In regard to this clone: This sample also contains other DNA sequences that code for the same CDR3. The V and J genes are TRBV18 and TRBJ1-1; D perhaps matches TRBD1 (5 bases). The germline V gene has CDR1 KGHSH and CDR2 LQKENI. Trimming left V 2 bases short and J 1 base short, with 8 bases between. The CDR3 loop spans 14 amino acids. CDR3 sequence (DNA): TGTGCCAGCTCACCATCAGGGACGAACACTGAAGCTTTCTTT. Translation gives CASSPSGTNTEAFF.

The J gene is TRBJ1-2, the V gene TRBV5-6; D not certain. The V and J ends lost 2 bases and 8 bases respectively, with 13 bases between them. Per the germline V gene, CDR1 is SGHDT and CDR2 is YYEEEE. CDR3 length equals 13 residues. In DNA form, the CDR3 reads TGTGCCAGCAGCTTCGGTCGGAACGGGGGCTACACCTTC. It is translated as CASSFGRNGGYTF.

The gene calls are TRBV5-1 and TRBJ1-1; 7 bases map to TRBD1. This CDR3 contains 14 residues. The V gene's germline CDR1 is SGHRS and CDR2 YFSETQ. V lost 3 bases to trimming and J lost 3 bases; unmatched junction nucleotides: 5. The CDR3 protein is CASSWGTADTEAFF. CDR3 in DNA: TGCGCCAGCAGCTGGGGGACAGCCGACACTGAAGCTTTCTTT.

The gene calls are TRBV19 and TRBJ1-3; D not resolved. V gave up 8 bases and J gave up 0 bases, with 11 bases separating them. This CDR3 has 14 amino acids. Germline CDR1 LNHDA, CDR2 SQIVND (reference sequence). CDR3 in amino acids: CASLRWASGNTIYF. CDR3 DNA sequence: TGTGCCAGTCTTCGGTGGGCCTCTGGAAACACCATATATTTT.

V gene TRBV29-1 combines with J gene TRBJ2-7, with 8 nucleotides matching TRBD1. Losses at the gene ends were 7 bases for V and 2 bases for J; bases not matched to a gene: 4. The CDR3 totals 12 residues. Germline loops: CDR1 SQVTM, CDR2 ANQGSEA. The CDR3: CSAAGQAYEQYF. CDR3 nucleotide sequence: TGCAGCGCCGCGGGACAGGCCTACGAGCAGTACTTC.

The rearrangement uses TRBV6-5 and TRBJ1-3; TRBD1 is a possible D gene (5 bases). With 6 bases removed from V and 0 bases from J, the gap between germline ends came to 12 bases. Germline V gene sequence: CDR1 MNHEY, CDR2 SVGAGI. The CDR3 covers 15 residues. In DNA form, the CDR3 reads TGTGCCAGCAGCACCGGGGGGAGCTCTGGAAACACCATATATTTT. It encodes CASSTGGSSGNTIYF.

This sequence joins TRBV4-1 and TRBJ2-7; 7 positions match TRBD2. Germline CDR1 reads MGHRA; CDR2 reads YSYEKL. This CDR3 spans 14 amino acids. The J segment lost 5 bases and the V segment lost 2 bases, leaving 6 bases of the junction unmatched. CDR3 sequence: CASSQLAVAHEQYF. Here the CDR3 DNA reads TGCGCCAGCAGCCAACTAGCGGTGGCCCACGAGCAGTACTTC.

The genes are TRBV5-1 and TRBJ2-3; 12 bases align to TRBD2. Germline V gene sequence: CDR1 SGHRS, CDR2 YFSETQ. The V segment lost 5 bases and the J segment 3 bases; nucleotides outside the gene matches: 7. The CDR3 extends over 16 amino acids. CDR3 sequence reads: CASRRTSGAPTDTQYF. The CDR3 nucleotides read TGCGCCAGCAGACGGACTAGCGGGGCCCCTACAGATACGCAGTATTTT.

The rearrangement joins TRBV6-5 to TRBJ2-2; D unresolved. The CDR3 is made up of 14 amino acids. Trimming took off 4 bases at V and 2 bases at J, with 8 bases between the two ends. Germline V lookup: CDR1 MNHEY, CDR2 SVGAGI. Here the CDR3 DNA reads TGTGCCAGCAGTTCCCTAGGTAACACCGGGGAGCTGTTTTTT. Encoded protein: CASSSLGNTGELFF.

The chain recombines TRBV7-3 with TRBJ2-6; D may be TRBD2 (7 bases). The germline V gene encodes CDR1 SGHTA and CDR2 FQGTGA. V lost 2 bases to trimming and J lost 2 bases, with 10 bases between them. The CDR3 has 16 residues. CDR3 region: CASSLRGATGANVLTF. For the CDR3, the DNA is TGTGCCAGCAGCTTACGGGGGGCAACTGGGGCCAACGTCCTGACTTTC. Combining the CDR3 with reference TRBV7-3 and TRBJ2-6 gives the whole variable domain GAGVSQTPSNKVTEKGKYVELRCDPISGHTALYWYRQSLGQGPEFLIYFQGTGAADDSGLPNDRFFAVRPEGSVSTLKIQRTERGDSAVYLCASSLRGATGANVLTFGAGSRLTVL.

The V gene is TRBV12-5, the J gene TRBJ2-1; possible D gene TRBD1, 6 bases. V gave up 8 bases and J gave up 8 bases, with 13 bases separating them. The CDR3 covers 12 residues. The germline V gene has CDR1 LGHNT and CDR2 FRNRAP. CDR3 nucleotide sequence: TGTGCTAGTAACAGGGTTGGCGATGAGCAGTTCTTC. Translated: CASNRVGDEQFF.

The gene calls are TRBV29-1 and TRBJ2-3, with D unclear. V gave up 7 bases and J gave up 0 bases, with 8 bases separating them. This CDR3 is built from 12 residues. Germline V gives CDR1 SQVTM, CDR2 ANQGSEA. The CDR3: CSATMSTDTQYF. CDR3 DNA sequence: TGCAGCGCCACCATGAGCACAGATACGCAGTATTTT.

The chain links TRBV6-1 to TRBJ1-2; D is ambiguous. CDR1 MNHNS and CDR2 SASEGT come from the germline V gene. V lost 4 bases and J lost 3, with 12 bases in between. This CDR3 is built from 14 residues. The CDR3 loop reads CASSVGFSDYGYTF. The CDR3 DNA reads as TGTGCCAGCAGTGTAGGGTTTTCGGACTATGGCTACACCTTC.

CDR3 in amino acids: CASSPRTGGEKLFF. DNA for the CDR3: TGTGCCAGCAGCCCCCGGACAGGGGGTGAAAAACTGTTTTTT. This sequence joins TRBV7-9 and TRBJ1-4; 10 positions agree with TRBD1. J was trimmed by 7 bases and V by 5 bases; bases with no gene match: 4. CDR3 size: 14 residues. Germline CDR1 reads SEHNR; CDR2 reads FQNEAQ (reference sequence).

Notes on this clone: At the DNA level, this CDR3 is encoded by other sequences in the same sample as well. The chain employs TRBV5-1 and TRBJ1-2, with 8 bases identical to TRBD1. The germline V gene encodes CDR1 SGHRS and CDR2 YFSETQ. The V gene end was trimmed by 0 bases and the J gene end by 2 bases; junction bases not matched to a gene: 6. The CDR3 is made up of 16 amino acids. The CDR3 region is CASSLASTGVNYGYTF. The DNA for the CDR3 is TGCGCCAGCAGCTTGGCCTCGACAGGGGTCAACTATGGCTACACCTTC.

V is TRBV19 and J is TRBJ2-2, with D hard to call. The CDR3 consists of 11 residues. From germline, CDR1 is LNHDA and CDR2 SQIVND (reference sequence). Trimming left V 7 bases short and J 7 bases short, with 7 bases between. This CDR3 is CASNQNGELFF. CDR3 coding DNA: TGTGCCAGTAACCAGAACGGGGAGCTGTTTTTT.

The CDR3 region is CASSPSGLNYGYTF. In DNA form, the CDR3 reads TGTGCCAGCTCACCGTCAGGGCTAAACTATGGCTACACCTTC. This chain links TRBV18 with TRBJ1-2, with TRBD1 as a possible D gene (5 bases). This CDR3 spans 14 amino acids. In germline, CDR1 is KGHSH, CDR2 LQKENI. V lost 3 bases and J lost 2, with 10 bases in between.

The chain links TRBV19 to TRBJ1-5; D unresolved. Germline assignment: CDR1 LNHDA and CDR2 SQIVND (reference sequence). CDR3 length equals 13 residues. Trimming stripped 4 bases from V and 4 bases from J, with 8 bases between. The CDR3 sequence is CASSNGLNQPQHF. The CDR3 nucleotides are TGTGCCAGTAGTAACGGCCTAAATCAGCCCCAGCATTTT.

The chain combines TRBV5-1 with TRBJ1-1, with D possibly TRBD1 on 5 matching bases. CDR1 and CDR2 (germline): SGHRS, YFSETQ. V gave up 0 bases and J gave up 2 bases, with 14 bases separating them. The CDR3 spans 16 residues. The CDR3 protein is CASSLERGEVNTEAFF. The CDR3 bases are TGCGCCAGCAGCTTGGAGAGGGGAGAGGTAAACACTGAAGCTTTCTTT.

V and J are TRBV6-5 and TRBJ2-5; 9 bases are shared with TRBD1. V gave up 6 bases and J gave up 2 bases; unmatched junction bases: 7. This CDR3 has 15 amino acids. Looked up from germline, CDR1 is MNHEY and CDR2 is SVGAGI. CDR3 region: CASRSQGAGQETQYF. The CDR3 DNA reads as TGTGCCAGCAGATCACAGGGGGCCGGACAAGAGACCCAGTACTTC.

This clone has just a few counts. Other DNA sequences within the sample encode an identical CDR3. For the CDR3, the DNA is TGTGCCAGCTTCACAGGGGGGAACACTGAAGCTTTCTTT. Translated: CASFTGGNTEAFF. The chain employs TRBV18 and TRBJ1-1; 8 bases are shared with TRBD1. J gave up 1 base and V 7 bases, and 2 bases lay outside the gene matches. The CDR3 sequence is 13 residues long. Germline V gives CDR1 KGHSH, CDR2 LQKENI. The variable domain in full, with the rest retrieved from reference TRBV18 and TRBJ1-1, is NAGVMQNPRHLVRRRGQEARLRCSPMKGHSHVYWYRQLPEEGLKFMVYLQKENIIDESGMPKERFSAEFPKEGPSILRIQQVVRGDSAAYFCASFTGGNTEAFFGQGTRLTVV.

J is TRBJ2-1 and V is TRBV28, with 12 bases that match TRBD2. V lost 1 base to trimming and J lost 6 bases; unmatched junction nucleotides: 4. Per germline, CDR1 MDHEN and CDR2 SYDVKM. The CDR3 covers 16 residues. CDR3 sequence reads: CASSLSTSGRGNEQFF. The DNA for the CDR3 is TGTGCCAGCAGTTTATCGACTAGCGGGAGAGGCAATGAGCAGTTCTTC.

The V and J genes are TRBV5-4 and TRBJ2-7, with 7 bases lining up with TRBD1. CDR1 is SGHNT and CDR2 is YYREEE in the germline V gene (reference sequence). V shed 5 bases, J shed 2 bases, and the junction held 10 bases outside the gene matches. This CDR3 is built from 15 residues. In DNA, the CDR3 is TGTGCCAGCAGGGGTGGGACAGATGGACCCTACGAGCAGTACTTC. As protein: CASRGGTDGPYEQYF.